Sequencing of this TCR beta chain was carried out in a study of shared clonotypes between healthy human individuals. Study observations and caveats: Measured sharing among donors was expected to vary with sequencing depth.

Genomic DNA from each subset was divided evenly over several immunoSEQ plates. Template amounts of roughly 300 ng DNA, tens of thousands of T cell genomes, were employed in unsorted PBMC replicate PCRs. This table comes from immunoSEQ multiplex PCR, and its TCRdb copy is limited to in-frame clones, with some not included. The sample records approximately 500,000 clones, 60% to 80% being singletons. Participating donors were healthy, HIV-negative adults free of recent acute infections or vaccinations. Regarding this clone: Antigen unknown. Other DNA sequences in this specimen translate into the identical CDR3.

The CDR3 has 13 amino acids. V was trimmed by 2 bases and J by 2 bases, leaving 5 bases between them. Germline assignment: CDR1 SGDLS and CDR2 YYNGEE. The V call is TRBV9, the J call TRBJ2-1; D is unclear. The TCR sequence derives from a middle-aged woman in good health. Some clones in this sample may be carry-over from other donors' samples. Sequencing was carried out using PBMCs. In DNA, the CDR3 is TGTGCCAGCAGCGTCGACCCCTACAATGAGCAGTTCTTC. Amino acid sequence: CASSVDPYNEQFF.